The 21 T cell receptor beta chains reported below all come from one sample, sequenced in a study of blood T cell repertoires in COVID-19. TCRdb keeps only in-frame clones here, not all; method: immunoSEQ multiplex PCR. The sample yields around 400,000 clones, 70% to 90% seen once. The sequenced sample was PBMCs or T cells enriched from blood (not recorded which). The receptor set was obtained from a woman younger than 30 who had been exposed to COVID-19.

This clone was counted a single time. The genes are TRBV18 and TRBJ1-4; the D gene is possibly TRBD1 (5 bases). The CDR3 extends over 16 amino acids. Germline assignment: CDR1 KGHSH and CDR2 LQKENI. V lost 3 bases to trimming and J lost 0 bases, with 11 bases between them. In DNA, the CDR3 is TGTGCCAGCTCACCCTTCAGGGTGGCAACTAATGAAAAACTGTTTTTT. This encodes CASSPFRVATNEKLFF.

In its sample, this clone was seen once. The chain employs TRBV5-6 and TRBJ1-1; possibly TRBD1 for D (5 bases). Germline assignment: CDR1 SGHDT and CDR2 YYEEEE. The CDR3 sequence is 13 residues long. The ends were cut back, 2 bases at V and 5 bases at J, with 10 bases in the middle. The CDR3 here is CASSFTGTTEAFF. CDR3 nucleotide sequence: TGTGCCAGCAGCTTTACCGGGACTACTGAAGCTTTCTTT. Based on the CDR3 plus reference TRBV5-6 and TRBJ1-1, the full variable domain is DAGVTQSPTHLIKTRGQQVTLRCSPKSGHDTVSWYQQALGQGPQFIFQYYEEEERQRGNFPDRFSGHQFPNYSSELNVNALLLGDSALYLCASSFTGTTEAFFGQGTRLTVV.

The chain joins TRBV30 to TRBJ1-1; TRBD1 might be the D (5 bases). This CDR3 contains 12 residues. The germline CDR1 and CDR2 sequences are GTSNPN and SVGIG (reference sequence). The germline V and J ends were trimmed by 0 bases and 5 bases, with 7 bases remaining between them. In DNA form, the CDR3 reads TGTGCCTGGAGTGTTGCAGGGACTGAAGCTTTCTTT. Its protein product is CAWSVAGTEAFF.

The chain has TRBV12-3 or TRBV12-4 and TRBJ1-5; D not resolved. V was pared by 6 bases and J by 7 bases, with 13 bases between. This CDR3 is 13 amino acids long. The CDR3 region is CASRPGNTQPQHF. Written as DNA, the CDR3 is TGTGCCAGCAGGCCAGGCAACACACAGCCCCAGCATTTT.

This clone was seen just once. The chain carries TRBV7-2 and TRBJ1-5; 7 nucleotides agree with TRBD1. Losses at the gene ends were 4 bases for V and 7 bases for J; bases not matched to a gene: 13. This CDR3 spans 16 amino acids. The germline CDR1 and CDR2 sequences are SGHTA and FQGNSA. The CDR3 loop reads CASSSRPRGVEQPQHF. CDR3 nucleotide sequence: TGTGCCAGCAGCTCAAGGCCCAGGGGGGTAGAGCAGCCCCAGCATTTT.

This chain uses TRBV30 with TRBJ1-2; TRBD1 is a possible D gene (5 bases). With 1 base removed from V and 8 bases from J, the gap between germline ends came to 20 bases. The germline gives CDR1 GTSNPN, CDR2 SVGIG (reference sequence). The CDR3 is 15 amino acids. CDR3 residues: CAWSGNGLPGGGYTF. CDR3 in DNA: TGTGCCTGGAGTGGAAACGGGCTTCCTGGGGGGGGCTACACCTTC.

The rearrangement joins TRBV9 to TRBJ1-2; D gene uncertain. The CDR3 totals 13 residues. CDR1 is SGDLS and CDR2 is YYNGEE in the germline V gene. The V gene lost 0 bases and the J gene lost 4 bases, with 7 bases spanning the gap. The CDR3 coding sequence is TGTGCCAGCAGCGTAGACAGCGGCTATGGCTACACCTTC. This gives the protein CASSVDSGYGYTF.

This clone came up once. The chain is built from TRBV9 and TRBJ1-4; 7 positions agree with TRBD1. The trim removed 4 bases at V and 4 bases at J, leaving 7 bases unmatched. The length of the CDR3 is 15 residues. The V gene's germline CDR1 is SGDLS and CDR2 YYNGEE. The chain's CDR3 is CASSTRDSLNEKLFF. In DNA form, the CDR3 reads TGTGCCAGCAGCACCAGGGACAGCCTTAATGAAAAACTGTTTTTT.

CDR3 nucleotides: TGCGCCAGCAGCCAAGAGAAGTTCGGGGGGCTCCAAGAGACCCAGTACTTC. This translates into CASSQEKFGGLQETQYF. J is TRBJ2-5 and V is TRBV4-3; tentative D call: TRBD2 (7 bases). Germline V CDR1 and CDR2: LGHNA, YSLEER. Trimming took 0 bases from V and 1 from J, leaving 15 bases between them. This CDR3 has 17 residues.

V usage is TRBV9 and J usage is TRBJ2-3; 7 nucleotides line up with TRBD2. This CDR3 spans 15 amino acids. V trimming: 2 bases; J trimming: 2 bases; junction bases outside the gene matches: 5. Looked up from germline, CDR1 is SGDLS and CDR2 is YYNGEE. The CDR3 region is CASSVIGRDTDTQYF. The DNA of the CDR3 is TGTGCCAGCAGCGTCATTGGGAGGGACACAGATACGCAGTATTTT.

J is TRBJ2-7 and V is TRBV16; unclear D gene. Germline lookup yields CDR1 KGHSY and CDR2 FQNENV. CDR3 length equals 12 residues. The V and J ends lost 4 bases and 5 bases respectively, with 9 bases between them. The CDR3 DNA follows: TGTGCCAGCAGCCGCCAAGTAGACGAGCAGTACTTC. Protein sequence: CASSRQVDEQYF.

The chain combines TRBV7-2 with TRBJ1-5; a possible D gene is TRBD1 (6 bases). Per the germline V gene, CDR1 is SGHTA and CDR2 is FQGNSA. This CDR3 region has 14 residues. Trimming took off 5 bases at V and 2 bases at J, with 10 bases between the two ends. The CDR3 is CASSGQIGNQPQHF. For the CDR3, the DNA is TGTGCCAGCAGCGGACAGATCGGCAATCAGCCCCAGCATTTT.

This clone occurred once. This sequence joins TRBV29-1 and TRBJ1-2; 7 bases map to TRBD1. There are 12 residues in the CDR3. The V and J ends lost 7 bases and 6 bases, in that order; junction bases with no gene match: 8. Germline assignment: CDR1 SQVTM and CDR2 ANQGSEA. The CDR3 DNA reads as TGCAGCGGGACGACAGGGACCAATGGCTACACCTTC. It yields the protein CSGTTGTNGYTF.

The V and J genes are TRBV4-2 and TRBJ2-2; TRBD1 matches 9 bases. The CDR3 runs to 17 residues. Germline CDR1 LGHNA, CDR2 YNFKEQ. The V segment lost 0 bases and the J segment 4 bases; nucleotides outside the gene matches: 6. In DNA form, the CDR3 reads TGTGCCAGCAGCCAAGATCGACAGGGGGTTGGCACCGGGGAGCTGTTTTTT. Protein product: CASSQDRQGVGTGELFF.

This chain links TRBV3-1 (or the pseudogene TRBV3-2) with TRBJ1-3, with D unclear. Trimming removed 4 bases at V and 0 bases at J, with 7 bases between. Germline assignment: CDR1 LGHDT and CDR2 YNNKEL (reference sequence). This CDR3 has 14 residues. The CDR3 DNA reads as TGTGCCAGCAGCCCCATGAGCTCTGGAAACACCATATATTTT. This translates into CASSPMSSGNTIYF.

This clone was observed a single time. This chain uses TRBV4-1 with TRBJ1-1; D is perhaps TRBD1 (6 bases). CDR1 MGHRA and CDR2 YSYEKL come from the germline V gene. CDR3 size: 14 residues. With 0 bases removed from V and 1 base from J, the gap between germline ends came to 6 bases. In DNA, the CDR3 is TGCGCCAGCAGCCAAGACAGGGGGAACACTGAAGCTTTCTTT. Amino acid sequence: CASSQDRGNTEAFF.

J is TRBJ2-3 and V is TRBV4-3; D possibly corresponds to TRBD1 (5 bases). Germline V gives CDR1 LGHNA, CDR2 YSLEER. V was clipped by 0 bases and J by 7 bases, with 14 bases between them. CDR3 length: 15 amino acids. The CDR3 DNA is TGCGCCAGCAGCCAAGATTCTACAGGAAGACATACGCAGTATTTT. This translates into CASSQDSTGRHTQYF.

This chain joins TRBV5-1 and TRBJ1-5, with TRBD1 as a possible D gene (5 bases). Trimming stripped 4 bases from V and 0 bases from J, with 8 bases between. Germline CDR1 and CDR2: SGHRS and YFSETQ. The CDR3 has 14 amino acids. The CDR3 is CASSQGDSNQPQHF. The CDR3 region has the DNA TGCGCCAGCAGCCAAGGGGATAGCAATCAGCCCCAGCATTTT. Full variable domain (rest looked up from reference TRBV5-1 and TRBJ1-5): KAGVTQTPRYLIKTRGQQVTLSCSPISGHRSVSWYQQTPGQGLQFLFEYFSETQRNKGNFPGRFSGRQFSNSRSEMNVSTLELGDSALYLCASSQGDSNQPQHFGDGTRLSIL.

This chain connects TRBV5-1 to TRBJ1-3, with TRBD1 identical over 10 bases. The CDR3 length is 17 residues. The germline CDR1 and CDR2 sequences are SGHRS and YFSETQ. After removal of 1 base from V and 7 bases from J, the junction contained 11 bases not matched to a gene. The CDR3 protein is CASSLLSPDRGRNTIYF. In DNA form, the CDR3 reads TGCGCCAGCAGCTTGTTGAGCCCGGACAGGGGGAGGAACACCATATATTTT.

J is TRBJ1-2 and V is TRBV5-4; D remains unclear. Germline values: CDR1 SGHNT, CDR2 YYREEE (reference sequence). Deletions cut 1 base from V and 0 bases from J, with 7 bases between. The CDR3 is 14 amino acids. In DNA form, the CDR3 reads TGTGCCAGCAGCTTGTGGCCGACTAACTATGGCTACACCTTC. The encoded protein is CASSLWPTNYGYTF.

The chain uses TRBV29-1 and TRBJ2-3; the match to TRBD1 covers 8 bases. CDR1 is SQVTM, CDR2 ANQGSEA, per germline. The CDR3 runs 19 residues. Trimming cost V 1 base and J 2 bases; bases outside gene matches: 17. The CDR3 protein is CSVEGSTGAHYGSTDTQYF. CDR3 nucleotides: TGCAGCGTTGAAGGATCGACAGGGGCCCATTATGGATCCACAGATACGCAGTATTTT.